This entry is about one T cell receptor beta chain. Its target is unknown. A junction boundary mismatches the germline segment, possibly from a read error. Per the authors' pipeline: Across clinicopathological groups, CDR3 differences served as the basis for building a distant-metastasis classifier for papillary thyroid cancer. TCRdb reanalyzed the PCR reads via MiXCR. The V and J calls follow TCRdb's processing rather than the paper's. The sample includes about 12,000 clones, 20% to 25% of them seen just once. The CDR3 is made up of 14 amino acids. From germline, CDR1 is SNHLY and CDR2 FYNNEI. This sample was included in a study of metastatic and nonmetastatic thyroid tumors. Study in general: Thyroid patients, malignant and benign, had repertoires compared across blood and tumor or nodule tissue.

No patient had received any treatment before thyroid surgery. Whole-study findings and limits: When malignant thyroid tumors were compared with benign nodules, TCR beta diversity was reportedly significantly higher in the malignant tumors. This held in both blood and tumor samples.

This TCR was recovered from a female donor with papillary thyroid cancer or a benign thyroid nodule (not recorded which). Some clones in this sample may be carry-over from other donors' samples. The V gene is TRBV2, the J gene TRBJ2-1; 9 bases match TRBD1. Sequencing was carried out using adjacent normal tissue. CDR3 sequence (DNA): TGTGCCAGCACTGCGGACAGGGGCTACAATGACCAGTTCTTC. Encoded protein: CASTADRGYNDQFF.